This is a list of T cell receptor beta chains from one sample in a study of blood T cells in healthy people across ages. TCRdb called the 5' RACE reads again in MiXCR, with one record for every CDR3 protein. The repertoire has some 1,000,000 distinct CDR3 sequences, approximately 25% of them found once; the top ten carry around 0.75%. This sample also appeared in a second study, on T cells of mothers and their children.

The specimen sequenced was blood. All receptors come from a girl aged 2-10 years in good health. Each CDR3 is given with its conserved first and last residue. Fields, in order: D gene, J gene, V gene, clone size, CDR3 length, CDR3 DNA, CDR3 protein. D genes are given only for firm matches. The size entry is marked missing in some rows and otherwise reads once, few, many or a size class.

D gene: .
J gene: TRBJ2-7
V gene: TRBV7-9
clone size: once
CDR3 length: 14
CDR3 DNA: TGTGCCAGCAGCCCCAAACAGGATGCCTACGAGCAGTACTTC
CDR3 protein: CASSPKQDAYEQYF

D gene: .
J gene: TRBJ2-5
V gene: TRBV12-3/TRBV12-4
clone size: .
CDR3 length: 16
CDR3 DNA: TGTGCCAGCAGTTTTTCTCGGGGACGGGGTGAGGAGACCCAGTACTTC
CDR3 protein: CASSFSRGRGEETQYF

D gene: .
J gene: TRBJ1-1
V gene: TRBV5-1
clone size: .
CDR3 length: 14
CDR3 DNA: TGCGCCAGCAGCCTAACAACGCTGAACACTGAAGCTTTCTTT
CDR3 protein: CASSLTTLNTEAFF

D gene: TRBD1
J gene: TRBJ1-2
V gene: TRBV4-2
clone size: .
CDR3 length: 16
CDR3 DNA: TGTGCCAGCAGCCAAGTTGGGACAGGGAAGAACTATGGCTACACCTTC
CDR3 protein: CASSQVGTGKNYGYTF

D gene: .
J gene: TRBJ2-1
V gene: TRBV7-9
clone size: .
CDR3 length: 18
CDR3 DNA: TGTGCCAGCAGGCTGGGGACCTACCGGGGCGGCTCCTACAATGAGCAGTTCTTC
CDR3 protein: CASRLGTYRGGSYNEQFF

D gene: .
J gene: TRBJ2-1
V gene: TRBV10-3
clone size: few
CDR3 length: 12
CDR3 DNA: TGTGCCATCAGTCCTGGGGGAAATGAGCAGTTCTTC
CDR3 protein: CAISPGGNEQFF

D gene: .
J gene: TRBJ2-3
V gene: TRBV20-1
clone size: .
CDR3 length: 14
CDR3 DNA: TGCAGTGCTAGAGTCGGGAGTGAGCAACGTACGCAGTATTTT
CDR3 protein: CSARVGSEQRTQYF

D gene: .
J gene: TRBJ2-7
V gene: TRBV4-1
clone size: .
CDR3 length: 15
CDR3 DNA: TGCGCCAGCAGCCAACCCTTGACAGGTCGTAACGAGCAGTACTTC
CDR3 protein: CASSQPLTGRNEQYF

D gene: .
J gene: TRBJ1-5
V gene: TRBV18
clone size: once
CDR3 length: 14
CDR3 DNA: TGTGCCAGCTCACCGTTGTCAGTAAATCAGCCCCAGCAGTTT
CDR3 protein: CASSPLSVNQPQQF

D gene: .
J gene: TRBJ1-2
V gene: TRBV4-1
clone size: few
CDR3 length: 14
CDR3 DNA: TGCGCCAGCACCACCTCTTTCCAGTACTATGGCTACACCTTC
CDR3 protein: CASTTSFQYYGYTF

D gene: .
J gene: TRBJ1-1
V gene: TRBV5-1
clone size: .
CDR3 length: 12
CDR3 DNA: TGCGCCAGCAGCTTGGACGGAGGTGAAGCTTTCTTT
CDR3 protein: CASSLDGGEAFF

D gene: .
J gene: TRBJ1-2
V gene: TRBV7-8
clone size: many
CDR3 length: 14
CDR3 DNA: TGTGCCAGCAGCCCCAGGGTGGGTGGTTATGGCTACACCTTC
CDR3 protein: CASSPRVGGYGYTF

D gene: .
J gene: TRBJ2-1
V gene: TRBV11-3
clone size: .
CDR3 length: 15
CDR3 DNA: TGTGCCAGCAGCTTAACGGCGGAGGATTACAATGAGCAGTTCTTC
CDR3 protein: CASSLTAEDYNEQFF

D gene: .
J gene: TRBJ2-3
V gene: TRBV4-1
clone size: .
CDR3 length: 16
CDR3 DNA: TGCGCCAGCAGCCAAGTCCACCTAGCGCCTTCAGATACGCAGTATTTT
CDR3 protein: CASSQVHLAPSDTQYF

D gene: .
J gene: TRBJ2-7
V gene: TRBV27
clone size: .
CDR3 length: 14
CDR3 DNA: TGTGCCAGCAGTGTCGGGATCGCGGCCTACGAGCAGTACTTC
CDR3 protein: CASSVGIAAYEQYF

D gene: .
J gene: TRBJ1-1
V gene: TRBV5-1
clone size: once
CDR3 length: 13
CDR3 DNA: TGCGCCAGCAGCTTGCGCACAGGCGATGAAGCTTTCTTT
CDR3 protein: CASSLRTGDEAFF

D gene: .
J gene: TRBJ2-3
V gene: TRBV5-1
clone size: few
CDR3 length: 18
CDR3 DNA: TGCGCCAGCAGCAGCGGGACAGGCGGGATAGTCCTTGCAGATACGCAGTATTTT
CDR3 protein: CASSSGTGGIVLADTQYF

D gene: .
J gene: TRBJ2-5
V gene: TRBV24-1
clone size: few
CDR3 length: 20
CDR3 DNA: TGTGCCACCAGTGATTCCCAATCCATACAAACCGGGACTCCTTACGGGACCCAGTACTTC
CDR3 protein: CATSDSQSIQTGTPYGTQYF

D gene: TRBD1
J gene: TRBJ1-5
V gene: TRBV7-9
clone size: .
CDR3 length: 15
CDR3 DNA: TGTGCCAGCAGCTTAGTAGGGACAGGGGTTTCGCCCCAGCATTTT
CDR3 protein: CASSLVGTGVSPQHF

D gene: .
J gene: TRBJ1-3
V gene: TRBV20-1
clone size: few
CDR3 length: 14
CDR3 DNA: TGCAGTGCTAGTGAGGGGCCGGGAGGAAACACCATATATTTT
CDR3 protein: CSASEGPGGNTIYF

D gene: .
J gene: TRBJ2-5
V gene: TRBV4-1
clone size: few
CDR3 length: 15
CDR3 DNA: TGCGCCAGCAGCCCACGGGACTTAAAGGGAGAGACCCAGTACTTC
CDR3 protein: CASSPRDLKGETQYF

D gene: .
J gene: TRBJ2-1
V gene: TRBV27
clone size: .
CDR3 length: 13
CDR3 DNA: TGTGCCAGCAGTTTATTTGTGCCCAATGAGCAGTTCTTC
CDR3 protein: CASSLFVPNEQFF